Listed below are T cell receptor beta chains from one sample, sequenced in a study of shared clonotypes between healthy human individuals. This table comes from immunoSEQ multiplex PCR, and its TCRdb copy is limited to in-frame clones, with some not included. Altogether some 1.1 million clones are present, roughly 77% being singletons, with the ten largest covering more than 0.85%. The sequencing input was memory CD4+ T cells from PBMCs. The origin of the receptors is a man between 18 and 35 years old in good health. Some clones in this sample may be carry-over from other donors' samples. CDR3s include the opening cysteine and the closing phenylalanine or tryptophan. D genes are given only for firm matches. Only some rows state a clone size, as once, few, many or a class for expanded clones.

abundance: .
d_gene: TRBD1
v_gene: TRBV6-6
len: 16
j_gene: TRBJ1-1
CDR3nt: TGTGCCAGCAGTTACACGAACAGGGGAATTAACACTGAAGCTTTCTTT
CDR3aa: CASSYTNRGINTEAFF

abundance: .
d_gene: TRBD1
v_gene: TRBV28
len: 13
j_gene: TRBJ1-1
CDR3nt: TGTGCCAGCAGTATACCCCAGGGGGGTACGGCTTTCTTT
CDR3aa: CASSIPQGGTAFF

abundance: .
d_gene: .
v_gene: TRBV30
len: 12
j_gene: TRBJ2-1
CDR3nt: TGTGCCTGGCGGACAGACTACAATGAGCAGTTCTTC
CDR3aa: CAWRTDYNEQFF

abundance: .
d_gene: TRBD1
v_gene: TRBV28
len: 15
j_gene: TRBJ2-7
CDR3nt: TGTGCCAGCAGGGGGCCGCGGACAGGGTGGTACGAGCAGTACTTC
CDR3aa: CASRGPRTGWYEQYF

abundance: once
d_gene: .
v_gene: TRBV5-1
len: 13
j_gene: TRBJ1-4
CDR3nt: TGCGCCAGCAGCACGGGACCTAATGAAAAACTGTTTTTT
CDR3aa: CASSTGPNEKLFF

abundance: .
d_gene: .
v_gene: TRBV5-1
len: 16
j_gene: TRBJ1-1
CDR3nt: TGCGCCAGCAGTTCGGGACCGCCGGCAATGAACACTGAAGCTTTCTTT
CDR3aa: CASSSGPPAMNTEAFF

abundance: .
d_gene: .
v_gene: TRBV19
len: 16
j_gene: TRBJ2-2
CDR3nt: TGTGCCAGTAGTATAGACGCGGGCTGGAACACCGGGGAGCTGTTTTTT
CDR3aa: CASSIDAGWNTGELFF

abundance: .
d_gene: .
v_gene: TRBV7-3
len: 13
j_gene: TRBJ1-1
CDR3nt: TGTGCCAGCAGCCCCACACCGAACACTGAAGCTTTCTTT
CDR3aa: CASSPTPNTEAFF

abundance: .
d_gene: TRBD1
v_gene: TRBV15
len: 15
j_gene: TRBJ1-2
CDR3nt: TGTGCCACCAGCAGTTACCAGGGGGCGCTTGGTGGCTACACCTTC
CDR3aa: CATSSYQGALGGYTF

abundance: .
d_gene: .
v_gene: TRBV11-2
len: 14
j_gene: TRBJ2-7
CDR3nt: TGTGCCAGCAGCTTAGCGGTAGGAAGCTACGAGCAGTACTTC
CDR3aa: CASSLAVGSYEQYF

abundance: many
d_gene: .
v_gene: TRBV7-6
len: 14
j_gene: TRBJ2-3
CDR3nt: TGTGCCAGCAGCTTGGGACGCCTTTCAGATACGCAGTATTTT
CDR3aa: CASSLGRLSDTQYF

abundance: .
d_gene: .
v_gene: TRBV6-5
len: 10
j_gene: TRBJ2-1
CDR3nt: TGTGCCAGCAAAAGCGGTGAGCAGTTCTTC
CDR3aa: CASKSGEQFF

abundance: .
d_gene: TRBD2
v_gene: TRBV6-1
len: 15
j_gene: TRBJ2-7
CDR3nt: TGTGCCAGCAGTGTCTTGGCTAGCGGGGATCTCGAGCAGTACTTC
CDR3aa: CASSVLASGDLEQYF

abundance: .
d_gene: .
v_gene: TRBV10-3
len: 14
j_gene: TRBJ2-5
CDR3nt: TGTGCCATCAGTGAGTCGGTCAGCCAAGAGACCCAGTACTTC
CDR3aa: CAISESVSQETQYF

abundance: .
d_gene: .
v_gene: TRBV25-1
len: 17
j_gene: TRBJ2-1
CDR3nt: TGTGCCAGCAGTGGTAAGTCGGCAGCAGGGGCCTACAATGAGCAGTTCTTC
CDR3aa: CASSGKSAAGAYNEQFF

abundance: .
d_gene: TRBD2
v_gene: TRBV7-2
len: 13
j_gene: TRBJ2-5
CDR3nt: TGTGCCAGCAGCGTTAGCGGGAGGGAGACCCAGTACTTC
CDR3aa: CASSVSGRETQYF

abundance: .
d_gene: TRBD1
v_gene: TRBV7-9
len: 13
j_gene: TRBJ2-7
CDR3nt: TGTGCCAGCAGCTTGGGACAGGCGTTCGAGCAGTACTTC
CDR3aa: CASSLGQAFEQYF

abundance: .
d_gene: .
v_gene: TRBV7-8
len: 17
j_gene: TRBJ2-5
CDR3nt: TGTGCCAGCAGCCCTCTAGGCGGATCACGAATGGGGGAGACCCAGTACTTC
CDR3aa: CASSPLGGSRMGETQYF

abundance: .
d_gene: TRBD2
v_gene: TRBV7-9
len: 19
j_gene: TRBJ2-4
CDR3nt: TGTGCCAGCAGCTTAGGTGGTAGCGGGAGGGCCGGAGCCAAAAACATTCAGTACTTC
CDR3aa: CASSLGGSGRAGAKNIQYF

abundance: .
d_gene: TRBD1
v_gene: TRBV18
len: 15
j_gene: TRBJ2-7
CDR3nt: TGTGCCAGCTCACCCGGGACAGGGGGTTTCTACGAGCAGTACTTC
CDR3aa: CASSPGTGGFYEQYF

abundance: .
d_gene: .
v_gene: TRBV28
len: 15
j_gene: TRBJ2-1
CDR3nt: TGTGCCAGCAGTTTCTACATCAGGGAGAACAATGAGCAGTTCTTC
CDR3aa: CASSFYIRENNEQFF

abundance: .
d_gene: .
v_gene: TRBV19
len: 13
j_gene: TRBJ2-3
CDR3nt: TGTGCCAGTAGTATGGGACACACAGATACGCAGTATTTT
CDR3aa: CASSMGHTDTQYF

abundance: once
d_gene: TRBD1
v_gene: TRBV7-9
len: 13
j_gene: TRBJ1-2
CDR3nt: TGTGCCAGCAGCCGGGACAGCGATTATGGCTACACCTTC
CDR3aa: CASSRDSDYGYTF

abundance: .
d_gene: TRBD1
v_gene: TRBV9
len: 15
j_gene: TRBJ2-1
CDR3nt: TGTGCCAGCAGTAAAACAGGGGACCCATACAATGAGCAGTTCTTC
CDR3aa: CASSKTGDPYNEQFF

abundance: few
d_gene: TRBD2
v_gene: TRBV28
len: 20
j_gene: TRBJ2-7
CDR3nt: TGTGCCAGCAGTTCTCCCTCCGGGACTAGCGGGAGGATAGTCGTCTACGAGCAGTACTTC
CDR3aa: CASSSPSGTSGRIVVYEQYF

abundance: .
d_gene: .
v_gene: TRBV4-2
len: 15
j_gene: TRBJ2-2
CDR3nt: TGTGCCAGCAGCCAAGAACGCCCAGCATCCGGGGAGCTGTTTTTT
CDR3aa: CASSQERPASGELFF

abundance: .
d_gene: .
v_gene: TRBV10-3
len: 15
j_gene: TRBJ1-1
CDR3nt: TGTGCCATCAGTGAGGTGGGAGGATTGAACACTGAAGCTTTCTTT
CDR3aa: CAISEVGGLNTEAFF

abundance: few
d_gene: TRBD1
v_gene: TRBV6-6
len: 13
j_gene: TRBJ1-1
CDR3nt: TGTGCCAGCAGTGGGACAGGGTACACTGAAGCTTTCTTT
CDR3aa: CASSGTGYTEAFF

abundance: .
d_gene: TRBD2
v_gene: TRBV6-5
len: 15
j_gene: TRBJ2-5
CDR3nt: TGTGCCAGACCCACTAGCGGGAGGGCCCAAGAGACCCAGTACTTC
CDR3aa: CARPTSGRAQETQYF

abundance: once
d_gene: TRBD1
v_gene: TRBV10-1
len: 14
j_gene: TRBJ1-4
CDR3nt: TGCGCCAGCAGTGTGGACAGGGTTGGCGAAAAACTGTTTTTT
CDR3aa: CASSVDRVGEKLFF

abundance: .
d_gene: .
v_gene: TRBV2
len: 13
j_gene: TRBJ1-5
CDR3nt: TGTGCCAGCAACGTGGTCAGGGAACAGCCCCAGCATTTT
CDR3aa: CASNVVREQPQHF

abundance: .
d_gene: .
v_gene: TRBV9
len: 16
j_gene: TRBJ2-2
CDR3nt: TGTGCCAGCAGCCTCGGGACTCATAGTGTCACCGGGGAGCTGTTTTTT
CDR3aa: CASSLGTHSVTGELFF

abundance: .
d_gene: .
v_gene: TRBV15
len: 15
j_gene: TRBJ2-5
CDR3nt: TGTGCCACCAGCAGAGATAGGGGGGGATGGGAGACCCAGTACTTC
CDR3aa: CATSRDRGGWETQYF

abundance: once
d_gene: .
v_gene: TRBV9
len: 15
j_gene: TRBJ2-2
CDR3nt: TGTGCCAGCAGCGGGAGGTCCGCGAACACCGGGGAGCTGTTTTTT
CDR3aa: CASSGRSANTGELFF

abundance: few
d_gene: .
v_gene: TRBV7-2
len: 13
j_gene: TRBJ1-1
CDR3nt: TGTGCCAGCAGCTCGGACACAGGGTCAAAAGCTTTCTTT
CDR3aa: CASSSDTGSKAFF

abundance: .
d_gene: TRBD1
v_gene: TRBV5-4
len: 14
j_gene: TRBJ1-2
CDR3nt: TGTGCCAGCAGCTCCGCGGGACAGGGCTATGGCTACACCTTC
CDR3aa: CASSSAGQGYGYTF